These T cell receptor beta chains were read from a single sample in a study of early T cells in non-severe SARS-CoV-2 infection. One entry per CDR3 protein, called by TCRdb with MiXCR from the 5' RACE reads. The data hold 66,000 or so distinct CDR3 sequences, with about 13% observed a single time. The sequenced sample was whole blood. The receptor source for this set is an adult who was a healthcare worker with PCR-confirmed SARS-CoV-2 infection or an uninfected control (not recorded which). CDR3s include the opening cysteine and the closing phenylalanine or tryptophan. D genes are given only for firm matches. Some rows have no size entry. The others give once, few or many, or a class for an expanded clone.

NA | TRBJ2-3 | few | TRBV29-1 | TGCAGCGTTGGCAACGGACGCACAGATACGCAGTATTTT | CSVGNGRTDTQYF
NA | TRBJ2-7 | NA | TRBV27 | TGTGCCAGCAGTTCCCGGAATCCAGGGCGCTACGAGCAGTACTTC | CASSSRNPGRYEQYF
NA | TRBJ1-3 | NA | TRBV7-6 | TGTGCCAGCAGCTTAAACAGAAACTCTGGAAACACCATATATTTT | CASSLNRNSGNTIYF
NA | TRBJ2-5 | many | TRBV7-2 | TGTGCCAGCAGCTTTCGCGGGCCCACGGAGACCCAGTACTTC | CASSFRGPTETQYF
TRBD1 | TRBJ1-6 | few | TRBV2 | TGTGCCAGCAGTAGGACAGGGGCGGATTCACCCCTCCACTTT | CASSRTGADSPLHF
TRBD2 | TRBJ2-7 | many | TRBV6-2/TRBV6-3 | TGTGCCAGCAAAGCGGGAGACAAGAAGCAGTACTTC | CASKAGDKKQYF
NA | TRBJ2-1 | NA | TRBV28 | TGTGCCAGCAGTTTACTAGTTCCCTACAATGAGCAGTTCTTC | CASSLLVPYNEQFF
TRBD1 | TRBJ2-2 | few | TRBV6-1 | TGTGCCAGCACCCCTGGGACAGGCTTCACCGGGGAGCTGTTTTTT | CASTPGTGFTGELFF
NA | TRBJ2-1 | NA | TRBV28 | TGTGCCAGCAGTTTTCATCCGGGGGCGGATAATGAGCAGTTCTTC | CASSFHPGADNEQFF
TRBD1 | TRBJ1-5 | NA | TRBV6-5 | TGTGCCAGCGGAGACAGGGCAGGTCAGCCCCAGCATTTT | CASGDRAGQPQHF
NA | TRBJ2-7 | few | TRBV7-2 | TGTGCCAGCAGCTTTAAGCAGATGGGGGAGCAGTACTTC | CASSFKQMGEQYF
NA | TRBJ2-3 | few | TRBV9 | TGTGCCAGCAGCGCGAAGGCCGGGACAACGCAGTATTTT | CASSAKAGTTQYF
NA | TRBJ2-7 | few | TRBV29-1 | TGCAGCGTTGTACGAGGGGCCTACGAGCAGTACTTC | CSVVRGAYEQYF
TRBD1 | TRBJ2-3 | many | TRBV24-1 | TGTGCCACCAGTGGAGGGGGCGCGGGCACAGATACGCAGTATTTT | CATSGGGAGTDTQYF
TRBD2 | TRBJ2-3 | NA | TRBV5-6 | TGTGCCAGCAGCATAGCGGGAGTAAATACGCAGTATTTT | CASSIAGVNTQYF
TRBD2 | TRBJ2-2 | few | TRBV2 | TGTGCCAGCCGAGAGCGGGATAACGGGGAGCTGTTTTTT | CASRERDNGELFF